This T cell receptor (beta chain) was captured by sequencing in a study of Ad26.COV2.S vaccination and SARS-CoV-2 variants. Study-wide points: For non-spike TCRs, breadth in vaccine recipients resembled that in placebo recipients. The study found higher spike-specific TCR breadth in vaccine than placebo recipients.

Treatment specified: around 19 received Ad26.COV2.S at low or high dose, single or two shots; roughly 5 received placebo; per-sample allocation not given. Following the first vaccine or placebo injection, samples were taken on day 63. It was an adult aged 18-55 years in Boston who was the donor. Clones were read by immunoSEQ multiplex PCR, and TCRdb kept only the in-frame ones, dropping some. The data hold about 440,000 clones, with 90% observed a single time. The length of the CDR3 is 15 residues. Germline loops: CDR1 SEHNR, CDR2 FQNEAQ (reference sequence). V shed 1 base and J shed 5 bases, with 14 bases lying between them. Concerning this clone: What it binds is unknown.

This sample comprised peripheral blood, obtained in a trial of Ad26.COV2.S vaccine versus placebo. The source of this sequence is a person between 18 and 59 years old who received the Ad26.COV2.S COVID-19 vaccine or a placebo. The J gene is TRBJ1-1, the V gene TRBV7-9; D gene unclear. CDR3 DNA: TGTGCCAGCAGCTTAGATAGCCAGGCTGGGACTGAAGCTTTCTTT. Encoded protein: CASSLDSQAGTEAFF.